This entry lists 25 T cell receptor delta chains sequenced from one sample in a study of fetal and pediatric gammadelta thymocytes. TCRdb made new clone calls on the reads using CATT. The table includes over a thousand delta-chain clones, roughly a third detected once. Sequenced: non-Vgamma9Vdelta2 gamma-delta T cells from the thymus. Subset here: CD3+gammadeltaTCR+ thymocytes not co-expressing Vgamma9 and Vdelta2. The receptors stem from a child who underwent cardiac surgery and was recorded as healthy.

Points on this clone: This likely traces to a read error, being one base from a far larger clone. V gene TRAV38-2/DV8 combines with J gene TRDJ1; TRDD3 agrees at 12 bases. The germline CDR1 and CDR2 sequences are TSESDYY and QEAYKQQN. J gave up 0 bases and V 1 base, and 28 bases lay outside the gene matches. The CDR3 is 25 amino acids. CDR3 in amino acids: CAYRSTLPGPFWGIRVLGYTDKLIF. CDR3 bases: TGTGCTTATAGGAGCACTCTTCCAGGGCCCTTCTGGGGGATACGGGTCCTAGGGTACACCGATAAACTCATCTTT.

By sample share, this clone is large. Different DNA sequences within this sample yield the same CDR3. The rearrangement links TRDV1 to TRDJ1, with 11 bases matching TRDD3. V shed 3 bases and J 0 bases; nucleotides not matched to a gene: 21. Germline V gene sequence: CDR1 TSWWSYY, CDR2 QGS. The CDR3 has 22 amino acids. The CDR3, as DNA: TGTGCTCTTGGGGATCGTTATCCTGCTGGGGGATACCAGCCGGCGTACACCGATAAACTCATCTTT. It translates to CALGDRYPAGGYQPAYTDKLIF.

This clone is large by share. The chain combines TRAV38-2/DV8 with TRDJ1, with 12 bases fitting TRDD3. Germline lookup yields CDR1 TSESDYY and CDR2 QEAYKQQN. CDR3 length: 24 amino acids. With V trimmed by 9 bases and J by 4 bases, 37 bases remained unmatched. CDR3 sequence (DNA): TGTGCTTTCATGAAGCATGTCGTCCCTACCCCCCTCTTACTGGGGGATACAGGTAACGATAAACTCATCTTT. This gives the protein CAFMKHVVPTPLLLGDTGNDKLIF.

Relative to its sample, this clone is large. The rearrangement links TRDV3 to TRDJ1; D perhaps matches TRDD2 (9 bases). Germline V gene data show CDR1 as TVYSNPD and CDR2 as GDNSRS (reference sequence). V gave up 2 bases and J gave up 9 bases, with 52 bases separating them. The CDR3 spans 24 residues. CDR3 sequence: CAFSQAFLRLSYSWGMPQPGELIF. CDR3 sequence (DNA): TGTGCCTTTTCCCAAGCCTTCCTACGTTTGTCCTACAGTTGGGGGATGCCCCAACCGGGGGAACTCATCTTT.

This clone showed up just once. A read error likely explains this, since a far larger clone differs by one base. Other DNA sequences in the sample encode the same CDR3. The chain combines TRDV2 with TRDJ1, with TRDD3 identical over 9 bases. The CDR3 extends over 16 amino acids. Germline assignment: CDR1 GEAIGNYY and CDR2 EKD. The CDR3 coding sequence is TGTGCTTGTGACCTCGTACTGGGGGAGGACACCGATAAACTCATCTTT. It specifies CACDLVLGEDTDKLIF.

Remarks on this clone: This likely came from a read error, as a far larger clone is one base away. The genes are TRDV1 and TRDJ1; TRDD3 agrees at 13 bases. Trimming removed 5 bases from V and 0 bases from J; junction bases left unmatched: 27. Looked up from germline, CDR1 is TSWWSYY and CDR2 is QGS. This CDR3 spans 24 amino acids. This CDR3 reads CALGKRPSYTLYWGIRSDTDKLIF. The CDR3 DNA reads TGTGCTCTTGGGAAGCGGCCTTCCTACACCCTATACTGGGGGATACGATCCGACACCGATAAACTCATCTTT.

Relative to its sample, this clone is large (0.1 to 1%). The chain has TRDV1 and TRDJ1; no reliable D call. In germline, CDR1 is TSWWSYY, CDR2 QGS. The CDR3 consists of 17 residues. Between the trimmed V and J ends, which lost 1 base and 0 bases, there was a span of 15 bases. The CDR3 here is CALGEPGLNGYTDKLIF. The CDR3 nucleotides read TGTGCTCTTGGGGAACCAGGCCTGAACGGTTACACCGATAAACTCATCTTT.

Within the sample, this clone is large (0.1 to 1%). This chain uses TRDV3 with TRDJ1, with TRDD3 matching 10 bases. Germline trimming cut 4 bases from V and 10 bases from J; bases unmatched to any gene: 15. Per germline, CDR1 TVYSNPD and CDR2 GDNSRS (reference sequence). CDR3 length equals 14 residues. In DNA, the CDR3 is TGTGCCTCAAGAGGTCCCCTGGGGGATAAGGTACTCATCTTT. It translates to CASRGPLGDKVLIF.

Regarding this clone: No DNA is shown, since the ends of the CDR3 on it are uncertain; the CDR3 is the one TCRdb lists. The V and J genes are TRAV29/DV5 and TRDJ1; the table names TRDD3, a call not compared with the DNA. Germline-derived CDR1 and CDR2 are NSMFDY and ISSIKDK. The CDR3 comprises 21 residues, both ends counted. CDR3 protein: CSVLLCSYPSPWGPYTDKLIF.

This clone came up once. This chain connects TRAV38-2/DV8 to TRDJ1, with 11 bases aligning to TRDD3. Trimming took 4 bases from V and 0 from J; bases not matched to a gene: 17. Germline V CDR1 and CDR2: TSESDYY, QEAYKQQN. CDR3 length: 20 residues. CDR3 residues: CAYRDRSLVLGDRDTDKLIF. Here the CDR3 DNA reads TGTGCTTATAGGGACAGAAGCCTAGTACTGGGGGATAGGGACACCGATAAACTCATCTTT.

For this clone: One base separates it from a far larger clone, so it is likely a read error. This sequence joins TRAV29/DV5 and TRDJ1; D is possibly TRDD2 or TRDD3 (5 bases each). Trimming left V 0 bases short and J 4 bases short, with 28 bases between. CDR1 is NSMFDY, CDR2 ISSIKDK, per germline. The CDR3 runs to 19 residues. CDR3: CAASADTSPLKVYIDKLIF. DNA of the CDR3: TGTGCAGCAAGCGCCGATACTTCCCCCCTTAAGGTATACATCGATAAACTCATCTTT.

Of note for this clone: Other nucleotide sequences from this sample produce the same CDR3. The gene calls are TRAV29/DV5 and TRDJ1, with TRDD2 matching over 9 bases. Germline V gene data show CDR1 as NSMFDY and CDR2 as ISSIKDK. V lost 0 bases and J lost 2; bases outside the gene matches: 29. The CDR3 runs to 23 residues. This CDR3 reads CAASAGVLPTGGGLSSPTDKLIF. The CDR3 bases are TGTGCAGCAAGCGCGGGGGTCCTTCCTACCGGCGGGGGACTCTCCTCACCGACCGATAAACTCATCTTT.

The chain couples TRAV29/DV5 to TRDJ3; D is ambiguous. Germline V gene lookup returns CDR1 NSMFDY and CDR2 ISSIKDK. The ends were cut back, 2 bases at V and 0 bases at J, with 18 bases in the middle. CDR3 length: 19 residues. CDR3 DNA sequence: TGTGCAGCAAGGCAATTCTTACTTTGCCCCTCCTGGGACACCCGACAGATGTTTTTC. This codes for CAARQFLLCPSWDTRQMFF.

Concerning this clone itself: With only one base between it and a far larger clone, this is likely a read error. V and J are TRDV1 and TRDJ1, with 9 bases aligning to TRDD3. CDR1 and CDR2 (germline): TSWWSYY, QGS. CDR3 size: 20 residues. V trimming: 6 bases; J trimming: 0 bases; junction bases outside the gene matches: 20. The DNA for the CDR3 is TGTGCTCTTGGTGTACGAATCTATTTAGTGGGGGATATGTACACCGATAAACTCATCTTT. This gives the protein CALGVRIYLVGDMYTDKLIF.

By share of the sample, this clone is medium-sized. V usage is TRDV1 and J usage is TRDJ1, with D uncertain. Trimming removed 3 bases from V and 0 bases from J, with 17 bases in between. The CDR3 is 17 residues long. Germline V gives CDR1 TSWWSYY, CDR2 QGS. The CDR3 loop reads CALGDTRVRFYTDKLIF. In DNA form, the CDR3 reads TGTGCTCTTGGGGACACCAGAGTTCGGTTCTACACCGATAAACTCATCTTT.

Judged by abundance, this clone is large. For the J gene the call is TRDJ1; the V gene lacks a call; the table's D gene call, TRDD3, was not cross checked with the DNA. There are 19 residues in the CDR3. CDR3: CAKDHIPTGSRLNTDKLIF. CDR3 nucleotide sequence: TGTGCGAAAGATCATATACCAACTGGGTCAAGGCTTAATACCGATAAACTCATCTTT.

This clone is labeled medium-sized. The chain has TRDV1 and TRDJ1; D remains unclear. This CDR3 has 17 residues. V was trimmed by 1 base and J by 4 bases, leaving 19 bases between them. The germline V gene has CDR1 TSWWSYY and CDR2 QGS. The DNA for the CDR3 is TGTGCTCTTGGGGAACAAACCTCGGCCGAGCAGTACGATAAACTCATCTTT. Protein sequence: CALGEQTSAEQYDKLIF.

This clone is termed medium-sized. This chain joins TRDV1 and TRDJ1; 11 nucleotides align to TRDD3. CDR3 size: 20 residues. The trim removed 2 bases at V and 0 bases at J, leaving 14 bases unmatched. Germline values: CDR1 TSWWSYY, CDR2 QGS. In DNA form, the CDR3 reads TGTGCTCTTGGGGAAGTACGGTACTGGGGGATATTGGGGTACACCGATAAACTCATCTTT. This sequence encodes CALGEVRYWGILGYTDKLIF.

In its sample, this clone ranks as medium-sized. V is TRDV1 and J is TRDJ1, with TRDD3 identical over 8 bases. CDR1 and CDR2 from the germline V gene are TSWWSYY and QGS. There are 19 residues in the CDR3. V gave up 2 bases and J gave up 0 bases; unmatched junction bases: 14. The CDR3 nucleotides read TGTGCTCTTGGGGAATTTCGGCTTACTGGGGGCTGGTACACCGATAAACTCATCTTT. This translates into CALGEFRLTGGWYTDKLIF.

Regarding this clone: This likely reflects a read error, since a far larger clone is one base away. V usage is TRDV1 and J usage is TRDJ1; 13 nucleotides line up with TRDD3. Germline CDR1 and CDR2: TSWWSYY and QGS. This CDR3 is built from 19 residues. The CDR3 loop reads CALGERVHWGIRDTGKLIF. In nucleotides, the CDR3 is TGTGCTCTTGGGGAACGGGTCCACTGGGGGATACGGGACACCGGTAAACTCATCTTT.

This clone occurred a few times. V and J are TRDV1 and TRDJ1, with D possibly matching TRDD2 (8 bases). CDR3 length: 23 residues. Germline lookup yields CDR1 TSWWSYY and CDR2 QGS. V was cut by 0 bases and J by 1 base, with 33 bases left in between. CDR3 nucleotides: TGTGCTCTTGGGGAACTCCCGCTTCCTACGATCCACAATAACTGGGGCGTCACCGATAAACTCATCTTT. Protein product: CALGELPLPTIHNNWGVTDKLIF.

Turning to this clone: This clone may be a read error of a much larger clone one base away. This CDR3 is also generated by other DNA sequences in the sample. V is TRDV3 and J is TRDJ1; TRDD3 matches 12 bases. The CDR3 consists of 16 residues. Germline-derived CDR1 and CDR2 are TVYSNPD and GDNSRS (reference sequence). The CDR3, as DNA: TGTGCCGAGCCGGTACTGGGGGATACAAACACCGATAAACTCATCTTC. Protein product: CAEPVLGDTNTDKLIF.

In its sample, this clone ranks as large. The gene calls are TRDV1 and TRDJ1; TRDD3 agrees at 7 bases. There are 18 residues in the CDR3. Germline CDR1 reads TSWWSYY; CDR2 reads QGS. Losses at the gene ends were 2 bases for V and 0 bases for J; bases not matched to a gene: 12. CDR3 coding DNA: TGTGCTCTTGGGGAAAGTAGGACCTGGGGGCCGTACACCGATAAACTCATCTTT. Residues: CALGESRTWGPYTDKLIF.

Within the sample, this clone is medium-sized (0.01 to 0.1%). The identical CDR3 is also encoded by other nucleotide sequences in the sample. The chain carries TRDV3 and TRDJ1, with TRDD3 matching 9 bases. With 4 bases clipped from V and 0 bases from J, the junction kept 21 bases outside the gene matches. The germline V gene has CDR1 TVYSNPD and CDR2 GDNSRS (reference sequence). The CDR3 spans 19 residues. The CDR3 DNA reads TGTGCCTCCAATTACCCCCAAAACACACTGGGGGACTACACCGATAAACTCATCTTT. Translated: CASNYPQNTLGDYTDKLIF.

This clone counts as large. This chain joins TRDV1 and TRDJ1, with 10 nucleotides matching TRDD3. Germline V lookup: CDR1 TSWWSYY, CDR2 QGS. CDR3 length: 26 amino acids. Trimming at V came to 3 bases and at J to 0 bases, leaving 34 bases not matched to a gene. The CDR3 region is CALGDPIFLVEFAGGYALNYTDKLIF. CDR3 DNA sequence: TGTGCTCTTGGGGACCCCATCTTCCTGGTGGAGTTTGCCGGGGGATACGCTCTTAACTACACCGATAAACTCATCTTT.